These 20 T cell receptor beta chains share one sample of origin, sequenced in a study of cytomegalovirus exposure and HLA in healthy donors. Sequencing was performed with immunoSEQ multiplex PCR; in TCRdb, only in-frame clones are kept and a portion is missing. The sample has 150,000 to 200,000 clones; over 80% are singletons. Material for sequencing was PBMCs. These receptors came from a man aged 25 to 40 in good health and CMV-seropositive.

This clone has more than one count but fewer than ten. The gene calls are TRBV7-3 and TRBJ2-7; 7 nucleotides match TRBD1. CDR3 length: 14 amino acids. With V trimmed by 5 bases and J by 3 bases, 7 bases remained unmatched. Germline V gene sequence: CDR1 SGHTA, CDR2 FQGTGA. The CDR3 region has the DNA TGTGCCAGCAGCCAACACACAGGGGACTACGAGCAGTACTTC. Translation: CASSQHTGDYEQYF.

The chain recombines TRBV7-2 with TRBJ1-1, with 8 bases lining up with TRBD1. The CDR3 runs to 13 residues. In germline, CDR1 is SGHTA, CDR2 FQGNSA. J gave up 12 bases and V 4 bases, and 10 bases lay outside the gene matches. CDR3 in amino acids: CASSSDRQGRSFF. Here the CDR3 DNA reads TGTGCCAGCAGCTCCGACCGACAGGGGAGGTCTTTCTTT. Full variable domain (remainder filled in from reference TRBV7-2 and TRBJ1-1): GAGVSQSPSNKVTEKGKDVELRCDPISGHTALYWYRQSLGQGLEFLIYFQGNSAPDKSGLPSDRFSAERTGGSVSTLTIQRTQQEDSAVYLCASSSDRQGRSFFGQGTRLTVV.

The CDR3 region has the DNA TGTGCCAGAAGCACTGGACAGGGGGGAGTCAATGAGCAGTTCTTC. It yields the protein CARSTGQGGVNEQFF. This chain uses TRBV7-5 with TRBJ2-1; the D segment call TRBD1 is taken from the table without a DNA check. TRBV7-5 is an annotated pseudogene. CDR3 length equals 15 residues.

This chain links TRBV4-1 with TRBJ2-4; D ambiguous. With 0 bases removed from V and 0 bases from J, the gap between germline ends came to 6 bases. The CDR3 length is 15 residues. Looked up from germline, CDR1 is MGHRA and CDR2 is YSYEKL. The CDR3 sequence: CASSQERLAKNIQYF. CDR3 in DNA: TGCGCCAGCAGCCAAGAGAGGTTAGCCAAAAACATTCAGTACTTC.

The gene calls are TRBV6-5 and TRBJ1-5, with D possibly matching TRBD1 (6 bases). The CDR3 is 15 residues long. The germline gives CDR1 MNHEY, CDR2 SVGAGI. Trimming left V 6 bases short and J 5 bases short, with 17 bases between. CDR3 region: CASRRDNGRYQPQHF. Written as DNA, the CDR3 is TGTGCCAGCAGGAGGGACAACGGCCGATATCAGCCCCAGCATTTT.

J is TRBJ1-2 and V is TRBV19; 7 nucleotides line up with TRBD1. CDR3 length equals 16 residues. Trimming at V came to 9 bases and at J to 1 base, leaving 14 bases not matched to a gene. The germline gives CDR1 LNHDA, CDR2 SQIVND (reference sequence). The CDR3 is CASKGTTGTFNYGYTF. CDR3 DNA: TGTGCCAGCAAGGGAACGACAGGGACATTTAACTATGGCTACACCTTC.

The rearrangement uses TRBV19 and TRBJ1-6; a weak D match, TRBD1 (5 bases). The CDR3 consists of 13 residues. The V end lost 6 bases, the J end lost 10 bases, and 13 bases lay between the germline ends. Per the germline V gene, CDR1 is LNHDA and CDR2 is SQIVND (reference sequence). Here the CDR3 DNA reads TGTGCCAGTAGGCGGGACGGCCACTCACCCCTCCACTTT. It is translated as CASRRDGHSPLHF.

The chain is built from TRBV11-2 and TRBJ2-7; the match to TRBD2 covers 7 bases. The CDR3 spans 15 residues. CDR1 is SGHAT and CDR2 is FQNNGV in the germline V gene. V lost 4 bases, J lost 2 bases, and 8 bases stayed unmatched. The CDR3 DNA sequence: TGTGCCAGCAGCTCCGCGGGAGACAAGGCCTACGAGCAGTACTTC. Amino acids: CASSSAGDKAYEQYF.

V usage is TRBV7-6 and J usage is TRBJ1-4, with TRBD1 identical over 7 bases. The CDR3 consists of 16 residues. Germline trimming cut 5 bases from V and 5 bases from J; bases unmatched to any gene: 11. Per germline, CDR1 SGHVS and CDR2 FNYEAQ. The CDR3 DNA is TGTGCCAGCAGCCCCTTCGCCGGGACAGAGAATGAAAAACTGTTTTTT. Translation gives CASSPFAGTENEKLFF.

This clone was counted once. The V gene is TRBV5-1, the J gene TRBJ2-1; possibly TRBD2 for D (5 bases). The CDR3 contains 16 residues. The germline V gene has CDR1 SGHRS and CDR2 YFSETQ. V shed 0 bases and J shed 0 bases, with 10 bases lying between them. DNA for the CDR3: TGCGCCAGCAGCTTGGAGAGGGTCCTCTCCTACAATGAGCAGTTCTTC. It specifies CASSLERVLSYNEQFF.

This clone came up once. V usage is TRBV19 and J usage is TRBJ1-5, with a weak D call TRBD1 (5 bases). Trimming removed 0 bases at V and 5 bases at J, with 20 bases between. Germline lookup yields CDR1 LNHDA and CDR2 SQIVND (reference sequence). This CDR3 has 18 residues. CDR3 coding DNA: TGTGCCAGTAGTATAGATAATAGAGGCAGGGAATTATATCAGCCCCAGCATTTT. Translated, it gives CASSIDNRGRELYQPQHF.

The chain links TRBV10-3 to TRBJ2-7; possible D gene TRBD2, 5 bases. The CDR3 consists of 14 residues. Per the germline V gene, CDR1 is ENHRY and CDR2 is SYGVKD. V lost 5 bases, J lost 2 bases, and 13 bases lay in between. The CDR3 DNA reads as TGTGCCATCAGTCCGACTATCGGGGCCTACGAGCAGTACTTC. Its translation is CAISPTIGAYEQYF.

This clone was detected a few times. The V call is TRBV5-1, the J call TRBJ1-4; D possibly corresponds to TRBD1 (6 bases). Per germline, CDR1 SGHRS and CDR2 YFSETQ. V lost 0 bases, J lost 7 bases, and 10 bases lay in between. CDR3 length equals 14 residues. The CDR3 loop reads CASSLGSDSEKLFF. The CDR3 region has the DNA TGCGCCAGCAGCTTGGGCTCGGACAGTGAAAAACTGTTTTTT.

The chain has TRBV11-2 and TRBJ2-7, with TRBD2 as a possible D gene (7 bases). The CDR3 runs 15 residues. Germline CDR1 is SGHAT and CDR2 is FQNNGV. The V gene lost 5 bases and the J gene lost 5 bases, with 19 bases spanning the gap. CDR3 loop: CASSPPEGGGDEQYF. In DNA, the CDR3 is TGTGCCAGCAGCCCCCCGGAGGGGGGGGGAGACGAGCAGTACTTC. Full variable domain (missing parts from reference TRBV11-2 and TRBJ2-7): EAGVAQSPRYKIIEKRQSVAFWCNPISGHATLYWYQQILGQGPKLLIQFQNNGVVDDSQLPKDRFSAERLKGVDSTLKIQPAKLEDSAVYLCASSPPEGGGDEQYFGPGTRLTVT.

The chain couples TRBV18 to TRBJ2-2; the D is unclear. The CDR3 has 14 amino acids. Trimming removed 3 bases from V and 5 bases from J, with 10 bases in between. In germline, CDR1 is KGHSH, CDR2 LQKENI. CDR3 nucleotide sequence: TGTGCCAGCTCACCCCCCTCCCGGACCGGGGAGCTGTTTTTT. It specifies CASSPPSRTGELFF.

This clone came up once. This chain uses TRBV10-3 with TRBJ2-3; TRBD1 might be the D (6 bases). V was shortened by 0 bases and J by 5 bases, with 12 bases between the two germline ends. Per the germline V gene, CDR1 is ENHRY and CDR2 is SYGVKD. CDR3 length: 15 residues. The CDR3 is CAISESGQNLDTQYF. DNA for the CDR3: TGTGCCATCAGTGAGTCAGGACAGAACTTAGATACGCAGTATTTT.

This clone was recorded only once. The rearrangement joins TRBV6-6 to TRBJ2-5; TRBD1 aligns across 9 bases. J lost 1 base, V lost 7 bases, and 7 bases had no gene match. The CDR3 contains 15 residues. Germline CDR1 reads MNHNY; CDR2 reads SVGAGI (reference sequence). The CDR3 DNA sequence: TGTGCCAGCAACTATCGGGACAGGGTCCAAGAGACCCAGTACTTC. It encodes CASNYRDRVQETQYF.

The chain couples TRBV19 to TRBJ1-1; D is unresolved. This CDR3 is 13 amino acids long. The V end was cut by 1 base, the J end by 1 base, with 4 bases between. Germline assignment: CDR1 LNHDA and CDR2 SQIVND (reference sequence). CDR3 in amino acids: CASSIGGNTEAFF. The DNA of the CDR3 is TGTGCCAGTAGTATAGGAGGGAACACTGAAGCTTTCTTT.

The chain has TRBV9 and TRBJ1-1; D ambiguous. V was pared by 0 bases and J by 2 bases, with 11 bases between. Germline CDR1 reads SGDLS; CDR2 reads YYNGEE. The CDR3 has 15 residues. CDR3 in DNA: TGTGCCAGCAGCGTAGTTGGCAGGTTAAACACTGAAGCTTTCTTT. Translation gives CASSVVGRLNTEAFF.

The rearrangement uses TRBV4-1 and TRBJ2-7; possibly TRBD2 for D (5 bases). V gave up 0 bases and J gave up 4 bases, with 10 bases separating them. The length of the CDR3 is 14 residues. Germline V CDR1 and CDR2: MGHRA, YSYEKL. CDR3 in DNA: TGCGCCAGCAGCCAAGACCCCCCGGGGTACGAGCAGTACTTC. This codes for CASSQDPPGYEQYF.